This T cell receptor beta chain was documented in a study of beta chain features in type 1 diabetes (dated by TCRdb to 2017 to 2018). At the level of the whole study: Patients and healthy donors did not differ in mean age, gender distribution, total cell number or subset yield. A total of about 100,000,000 sorted cells were examined across all samples, and RNA yield correlated strongly with the number of cells per subset. The study compared the TCRB repertoires of sorted circulating CD4+ T cell subsets in recently diagnosed type 1 diabetes patients with those in matched healthy donors. Naive and central memory subsets were obtained from all 30 or so donors, but regulatory and stem cell-like memory subsets were isolated from only 8 patients and 8 healthy donors.

Each donor gave one peripheral blood draw, about 100 mL on average, collected into heparinised tubes. Using a panel that included CD45RO, CCR7, CD25, CD127, CD95 and CD27, naive, central memory, regulatory and stem cell-like memory CD4+ T cells were sorted on a BD FACSAria II. All sorted populations exceeded 95% purity. Right away, PBMCs were isolated by Lymphoprep density gradient centrifugation and were stained directly, with no culture step. So that batch effects would be minimized, each experiment stained and sorted samples in pairs, pairing one healthy donor with one patient. The entire amount of isolated RNA was reverse transcribed using the High Capacity cDNA Reverse Transcription Kit, so the sequenced TCRB transcripts were expressed ones. Deep immunoSEQ sequencing was performed on naive, central memory and regulatory T cell samples, with an average of roughly 3.6 million total reads per sample. After sorted cells were lysed in RLT buffer, RNA was extracted with DNase-treated RNeasy Micro or Mini kits, with the choice depending on cell number. Each cell subset was processed on its own to prevent cross-contamination, while patient and healthy donor samples were processed together. The immunoSEQ multiplex PCR was used to amplify TCRB sequences from cDNA, yielding 87-bp fragments that span the CDR3 region. The amplicons were sequenced using the Illumina HiSeq platform. Processing in the source paper ran as follows. PCR bias was computationally corrected using synthetic template baselines, reads within Hamming distance 2 were collapsed, and singletons that could not be merged were discarded. Reads were aligned against IMGT to assign V, D and J genes, CDR3 length and insertions or deletions at six rearrangement sites. Clonotype counts were normalized to sorted cell number within each subset before computing true diversity and Gini coefficients with the tcR R package. The overlap coefficient, calculated on TCRB nucleotide sequences, was used to measure repertoire sharing. As stored in TCRdb, this immuneACCESS dataset retains in-frame rearrangements with V and J assigned. A fraction of the clones does not appear; measured against another copy, unresolved V genes explain less than half of the discrepancy, and the remainder lacks a known reason. V, J and clone size were drawn from that table, and D and trimming were deduced from the DNA. This sample lists tens of thousands of clones; 49% were detected once. The biggest ten clones account for roughly 0.65% of the sample.

V is clipped by 3 bases and J by 5 bases, and the sequence between their germline boundaries is 15 bases long. There are 16 amino acids in the CDR3, from cysteine to phenylalanine inclusive. The only DNA kept is the CDR3, 48 bases in frame from the first base. For CDR1 and CDR2, the germline V gene lists SGDLS and YYNGEE. On the study overall, not on this receptor specifically: Because the HLA sub-analyses included only small numbers of individuals, any influence of HLA type on TCRB rearrangement was left unresolved. Patients with type 1 diabetes made fewer insertions and deleted more nucleotides at VDJ recombination sites, implying thymic rearrangement abnormalities. Naive, central memory and regulatory TCRB repertoires appeared to be more alike among patients than among healthy donors. In all four CD4+ subsets, TCRB CDR3 length was moderately but significantly shorter in type 1 diabetes patients. PCR might favor shorter templates, but patient and control samples were amplified and corrected together, so any skew would affect both groups equally. Because cDNA rather than genomic DNA was sequenced, highly expressing activated cells could have been over-represented, although no difference in activation and CD3 levels was found between groups.

Turning to this clone: Its antigen is still unknown. Base qualities were left out, and no much larger clone turns up one base away.

The sequence came from a man aged 30 to 45 with type 1 diabetes. In this chain, TRBV9 is recombined with TRBJ1-6, with a weak D call of TRBD1 (5 bases match). Source material: central memory CD4+ T cells from blood. The CDR3 region reads CASSGGGINDNSPLHF. DNA sequence: TGTGCCAGCAGCGGGGGGGGAATTAATGATAATTCACCCCTCCACTTT.